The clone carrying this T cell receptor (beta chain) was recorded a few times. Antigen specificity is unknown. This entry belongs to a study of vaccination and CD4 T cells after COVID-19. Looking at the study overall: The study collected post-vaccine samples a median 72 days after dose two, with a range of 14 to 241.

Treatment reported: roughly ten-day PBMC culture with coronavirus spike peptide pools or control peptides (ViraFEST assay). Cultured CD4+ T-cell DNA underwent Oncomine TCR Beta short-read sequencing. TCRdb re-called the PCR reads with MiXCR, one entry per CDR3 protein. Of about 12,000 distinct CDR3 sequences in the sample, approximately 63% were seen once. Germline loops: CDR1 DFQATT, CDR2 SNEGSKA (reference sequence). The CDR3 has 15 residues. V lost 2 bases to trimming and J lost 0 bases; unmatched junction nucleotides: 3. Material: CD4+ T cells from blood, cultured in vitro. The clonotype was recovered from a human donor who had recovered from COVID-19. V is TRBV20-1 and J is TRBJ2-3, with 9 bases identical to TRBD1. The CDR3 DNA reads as TGCAGTGCTAGACGACAGGGGGGAAGCACAGATACGCAGTATTTT. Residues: CSARRQGGSTDTQYF.